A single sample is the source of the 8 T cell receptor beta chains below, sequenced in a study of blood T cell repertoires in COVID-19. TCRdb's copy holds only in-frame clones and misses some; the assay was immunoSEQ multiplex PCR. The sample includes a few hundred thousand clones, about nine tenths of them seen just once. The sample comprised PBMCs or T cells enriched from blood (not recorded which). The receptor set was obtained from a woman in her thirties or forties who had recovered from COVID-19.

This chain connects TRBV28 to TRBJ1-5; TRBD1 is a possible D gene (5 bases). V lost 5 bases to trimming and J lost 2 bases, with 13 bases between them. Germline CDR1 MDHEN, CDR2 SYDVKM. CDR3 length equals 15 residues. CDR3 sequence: CASSAGGDGNQPQHF. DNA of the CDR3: TGTGCCAGCAGTGCGGGGGGGGATGGCAATCAGCCCCAGCATTTT.

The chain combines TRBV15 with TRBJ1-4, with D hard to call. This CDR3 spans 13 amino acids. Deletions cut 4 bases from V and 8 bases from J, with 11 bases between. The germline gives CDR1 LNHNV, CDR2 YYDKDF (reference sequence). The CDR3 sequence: CATSNRGWEKLFF. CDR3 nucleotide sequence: TGTGCCACCAGCAATCGGGGATGGGAAAAACTGTTTTTT.

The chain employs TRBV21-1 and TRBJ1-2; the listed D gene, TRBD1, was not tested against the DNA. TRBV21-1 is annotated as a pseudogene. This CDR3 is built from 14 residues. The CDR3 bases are TGTGCCAGCAGCAGAGAGGGGGACAGACCTTTATACACCTTC. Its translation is CASSREGDRPLYTF.

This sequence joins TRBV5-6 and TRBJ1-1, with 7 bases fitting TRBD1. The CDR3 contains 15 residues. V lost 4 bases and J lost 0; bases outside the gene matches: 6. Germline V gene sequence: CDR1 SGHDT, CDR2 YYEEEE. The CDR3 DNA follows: TGTGCCAGCAGCCCGGTACAGGGGCTGAACACTGAAGCTTTCTTT. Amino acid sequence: CASSPVQGLNTEAFF.

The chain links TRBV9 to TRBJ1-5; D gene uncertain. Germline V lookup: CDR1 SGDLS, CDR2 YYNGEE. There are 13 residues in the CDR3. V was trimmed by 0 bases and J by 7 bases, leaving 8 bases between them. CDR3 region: CASSVATGQPQHF. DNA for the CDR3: TGTGCCAGCAGCGTAGCTACGGGGCAGCCCCAGCATTTT.

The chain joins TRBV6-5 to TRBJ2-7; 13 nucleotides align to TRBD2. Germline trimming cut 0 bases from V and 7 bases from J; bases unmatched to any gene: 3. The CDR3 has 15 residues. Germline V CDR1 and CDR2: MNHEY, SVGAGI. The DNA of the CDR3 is TGTGCCAGCAGTTACTCGAGGGGACTAGCGGGGGAGCAGTACTTC. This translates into CASSYSRGLAGEQYF.

CDR3 loop: CASSFGVRTYEQYF. CDR3 DNA: TGTGCCAGCAGCTTCGGGGTAAGAACCTACGAGCAGTACTTC. The gene calls are TRBV5-8 and TRBJ2-7; TRBD2 might be the D (5 bases). CDR3 size: 14 residues. V lost 2 bases to trimming and J lost 2 bases, with 11 bases between them. CDR1 is SGHTS and CDR2 is YDEGEE in the germline V gene.

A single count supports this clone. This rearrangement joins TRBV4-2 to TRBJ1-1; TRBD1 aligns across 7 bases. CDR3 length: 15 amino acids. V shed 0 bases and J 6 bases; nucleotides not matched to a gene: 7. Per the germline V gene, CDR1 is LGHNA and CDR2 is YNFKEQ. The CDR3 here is CASSQDRGSYPEAFF. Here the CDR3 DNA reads TGTGCCAGCAGCCAAGACAGGGGGAGTTACCCTGAAGCTTTCTTT.